The 27 T cell receptor beta chains presented below share a single source sample, sequenced in a study of CD4 T cells in relation to SARS-CoV-2 and coronaviruses. The assay was immunoSEQ multiplex PCR, and TCRdb's table has in-frame clones only and misses some. This table has 8,500 to 13,000 clones, 85% to 90% appearing once. Sequenced material: naive CD4+ T cells from PBMCs. Subset noted: naive CD4+ T cells isolated by negative enrichment. The receptors were sampled from an adult with COVID-19.

This chain uses TRBV27 with TRBJ2-3; a weak D match, TRBD2 (7 bases). The V end lost 3 bases, the J end lost 9 bases, and 13 bases lay between the germline ends. From germline, CDR1 is MNHEY and CDR2 SMNVEV (reference sequence). CDR3 length: 13 amino acids. The CDR3 sequence is CASSLRGGGTQYF. The CDR3, as DNA: TGTGCCAGCAGTTTGAGGGGCGGGGGCACGCAGTATTTT.

This clone was detected once. The gene calls are TRBV11-2 and TRBJ1-2; TRBD1 might be the D (6 bases). The germline V gene encodes CDR1 SGHAT and CDR2 FQNNGV. V was shortened by 4 bases and J by 0 bases, with 9 bases between the two germline ends. This CDR3 comprises 14 residues. Here the CDR3 reads CASSSRGSNYGYTF. CDR3 in DNA: TGTGCCAGCAGCTCTAGGGGGTCTAACTATGGCTACACCTTC.

The J gene is TRBJ1-1, the V gene TRBV5-1; 8 nucleotides match TRBD1. This CDR3 has 16 residues. After removal of 2 bases from V and 1 base from J, the junction contained 7 bases not matched to a gene. The V gene's germline CDR1 is SGHRS and CDR2 YFSETQ. The CDR3 DNA reads TGCGCCAGCAGCTTCGGGCAGGGGGCGAGGAACACTGAAGCTTTCTTT. This codes for CASSFGQGARNTEAFF.

The chain carries TRBV2 and TRBJ1-1; TRBD1 is a possible D gene (6 bases). Deletions cut 3 bases from V and 4 bases from J, with 12 bases between. The CDR3 covers 14 residues. Germline CDR1 and CDR2: SNHLY and FYNNEI. CDR3 in amino acids: CASSEGGRSTEAFF. The DNA for the CDR3 is TGTGCCAGCAGTGAGGGGGGCAGGAGCACTGAAGCTTTCTTT.

The chain couples TRBV6-2 or TRBV6-3 to TRBJ2-2; TRBD1 matches 8 bases. The CDR3 runs 15 residues. J lost 6 bases, V lost 5 bases, and 8 bases had no gene match. Germline loops: CDR1 MNHEY, CDR2 SVGEGT. The CDR3 sequence: CASSLYRGSAGELFF. The DNA for the CDR3 is TGTGCCAGCAGTCTATACAGGGGGAGCGCCGGGGAGCTGTTTTTT.

The gene calls are TRBV5-1 and TRBJ2-5, with 7 nucleotides matching TRBD1. CDR3 size: 15 residues. The germline V gene encodes CDR1 SGHRS and CDR2 YFSETQ. Trimming cost V 0 bases and J 3 bases; bases outside gene matches: 5. The CDR3 loop reads CASSLEGTEKETQYF. DNA for the CDR3: TGCGCCAGCAGCTTGGAAGGGACAGAGAAAGAGACCCAGTACTTC. Using reference TRBV5-1 and TRBJ2-5 for the parts outside the CDR3, the full variable domain is KAGVTQTPRYLIKTRGQQVTLSCSPISGHRSVSWYQQTPGQGLQFLFEYFSETQRNKGNFPGRFSGRQFSNSRSEMNVSTLELGDSALYLCASSLEGTEKETQYFGPGTRLLVL.

This chain uses TRBV19 with TRBJ1-1, with D hard to call. CDR3 length equals 14 residues. V gave up 7 bases and J gave up 0 bases, with 12 bases separating them. Per the germline V gene, CDR1 is LNHDA and CDR2 is SQIVND (reference sequence). As DNA, the CDR3 is TGTGCCAGTAACTCCGGACGGCTGAACACTGAAGCTTTCTTT. Its translation is CASNSGRLNTEAFF.

This sequence joins TRBV15 and TRBJ2-1; 11 bases fit TRBD2. Germline V gene lookup returns CDR1 LNHNV and CDR2 YYDKDF (reference sequence). CDR3 length: 17 amino acids. V lost 1 base and J lost 2; bases outside the gene matches: 4. As DNA, the CDR3 is TGTGCCACCAGCAGAGCCCTTAGCGGGGGGGCCTACAATGAGCAGTTCTTC. Translated: CATSRALSGGAYNEQFF.

The chain has TRBV3-1 (or the pseudogene TRBV3-2) and TRBJ2-1; D unclear. Trimming cost V 0 bases and J 5 bases, with 11 bases left between them. The CDR3 is made up of 15 amino acids. Germline CDR1 LGHDT, CDR2 YNNKEL (reference sequence). The CDR3: CASSQDGGRNNEQFF. The CDR3 nucleotides read TGTGCCAGCAGCCAAGATGGCGGTAGAAACAATGAGCAGTTCTTC.

The chain couples TRBV30 to TRBJ2-1; 9 bases line up with TRBD1. Germline V gene data show CDR1 as GTSNPN and CDR2 as SVGIG (reference sequence). The V gene end was trimmed by 5 bases and the J gene end by 15 bases; junction bases not matched to a gene: 8. The CDR3 contains 11 residues. CDR3 sequence reads: CAWQGDREVFF. The CDR3 bases are TGTGCCTGGCAGGGGGACAGGGAGGTGTTCTTC.

This chain uses TRBV3-1 (or the pseudogene TRBV3-2) with TRBJ1-2; D remains ambiguous. Deletions cut 1 base from V and 13 bases from J, with 19 bases between. This CDR3 has 14 residues. Germline V gene sequence: CDR1 LGHDT, CDR2 YNNKEL (reference sequence). CDR3: CASSQVGHPGPVTF. The DNA of the CDR3 is TGTGCCAGCAGCCAAGTAGGGCACCCTGGACCTGTCACCTTC.

V is TRBV2 and J is TRBJ1-6; weak D call: TRBD1 (6 bases). V shed 3 bases and J shed 9 bases, with 12 bases lying between them. The CDR3 has 14 residues. From germline, CDR1 is SNHLY and CDR2 FYNNEI. CDR3 protein: CASSESRGGSPLHF. The CDR3 nucleotides read TGTGCCAGCAGTGAGTCCAGGGGTGGTTCACCCCTCCACTTT.

V and J are TRBV5-1 and TRBJ2-5; 7 nucleotides align to TRBD1. The CDR3 runs 14 residues. Looked up from germline, CDR1 is SGHRS and CDR2 is YFSETQ. The V and J ends lost 0 bases and 6 bases, in that order; junction bases with no gene match: 5. As DNA, the CDR3 is TGCGCCAGCAGCTTGGATGAGGGGGCGAAGACCCAGTACTTC. Its protein is CASSLDEGAKTQYF.

The V call is TRBV7-2, the J call TRBJ2-3, with 10 bases identical to TRBD2. Looked up from germline, CDR1 is SGHTA and CDR2 is FQGNSA. V lost 0 bases and J lost 1; bases outside the gene matches: 7. The CDR3 spans 18 residues. The CDR3 here is CASSLASSSGGGTDTQYF. CDR3 DNA sequence: TGTGCCAGCAGCTTAGCGAGTTCTAGCGGGGGAGGCACAGATACGCAGTATTTT.

The J gene is TRBJ2-5, the V gene TRBV5-8, with TRBD2 identical over 7 bases. V lost 0 bases, J lost 5 bases, and 7 bases stayed unmatched. The CDR3 has 15 amino acids. CDR1 and CDR2 from the germline V gene are SGHTS and YDEGEE. CDR3 nucleotides: TGTGCCAGCAGCTTGGAGGGCGCCGGGGGGGAGACCCAGTACTTC. Protein sequence: CASSLEGAGGETQYF.

The chain couples TRBV15 to TRBJ2-1; possibly TRBD2 for D (6 bases). The CDR3 is 16 residues long. Trimming left V 1 base short and J 8 bases short, with 18 bases between. CDR1 is LNHNV and CDR2 is YYDKDF in the germline V gene (reference sequence). CDR3 DNA: TGTGCCACCAGCAGAGGAGGCGGTACGGGGGTCGATGAGCAGTTCTTC. It codes for CATSRGGGTGVDEQFF.

The chain has TRBV11-3 and TRBJ2-6; the match to TRBD1 covers 11 bases. In germline, CDR1 is SGHNT, CDR2 YENEEA. CDR3 size: 18 residues. V shed 4 bases and J 0 bases; nucleotides not matched to a gene: 5. DNA of the CDR3: TGTGCCAGCAGCTCGGGGGACAGGGGGGTCTCTGGGGCCAACGTCCTGACTTTC. Translation: CASSSGDRGVSGANVLTF.

This clone appeared a single time. The CDR3 protein is CASRLAVGSLRPEYNSPLHF. The DNA for the CDR3 is TGTGCAAGTCGCTTAGCGGTGGGCAGCCTGCGCCCAGAGTATAATTCACCCCTCCACTTT. The V and J genes are TRBV12-2 and TRBJ1-6; TRBD1 reflects the table's D call only, with no check against the DNA. TRBV12-2 represents a pseudogene. CDR3 length: 20 residues.

The rearrangement joins TRBV19 to TRBJ1-3; D possibly corresponds to TRBD1 (5 bases). Germline values: CDR1 LNHDA, CDR2 SQIVND (reference sequence). The CDR3 runs to 19 residues. V lost 6 bases and J 0 bases, leaving 24 bases between the germline ends. CDR3 nucleotide sequence: TGTGCCAGTAGCCGTAAAATTACCCAGCAGGGCTTCTCTGGAAACACCATATATTTT. Amino acids: CASSRKITQQGFSGNTIYF.

CDR3 amino acids: CASSFLRNTGELFF. The CDR3 nucleotides read TGTGCCAGCAGCTTTTTAAGGAACACCGGGGAGCTGTTTTTT. This sequence joins TRBV7-2 and TRBJ2-2; no clear D. CDR3 size: 14 residues. Germline V lookup: CDR1 SGHTA, CDR2 FQGNSA. Trimming pared 3 bases from V and 1 base from J, leaving 6 bases between.

CDR3: CSTYTNTEAFF. The DNA for the CDR3 is TGCAGTACCTACACTAACACTGAAGCTTTCTTT. This chain links TRBV20-1 with TRBJ1-1; D remains ambiguous. The CDR3 runs 11 residues. V dropped 8 bases and J dropped 2 bases, with 9 bases sitting between them. In germline, CDR1 is DFQATT, CDR2 SNEGSKA (reference sequence).

The V gene is TRBV18, the J gene TRBJ1-1; D remains unclear. The V end was cut by 5 bases, the J end by 4 bases, with 14 bases between. From germline, CDR1 is KGHSH and CDR2 LQKENI. This CDR3 is built from 14 residues. The DNA of the CDR3 is TGTGCCAGCTCAACTCTCGGGGTGGGCACTGAAGCTTTCTTT. It is translated as CASSTLGVGTEAFF.

V usage is TRBV12-5 and J usage is TRBJ2-2, with TRBD2 identical over 7 bases. V lost 5 bases and J lost 6; bases outside the gene matches: 9. The CDR3 is 15 residues long. Germline values: CDR1 LGHNT, CDR2 FRNRAP. CDR3 bases: TGTGCTAGTGGTCATGGGGGGGTTGGCGCCGGGGAGCTGTTTTTT. As protein: CASGHGGVGAGELFF.

The rearrangement links TRBV9 to TRBJ2-3, with 12 bases fitting TRBD2. The junction had 9 bases not matched to a gene; V was cut back by 4 bases and J by 6 bases. Germline V lookup: CDR1 SGDLS, CDR2 YYNGEE. This CDR3 is 16 amino acids long. The CDR3 loop reads CASSLRLAGAGDTQYF. In nucleotides, the CDR3 is TGTGCCAGCAGCCTAAGACTAGCGGGGGCCGGGGATACGCAGTATTTT.

V is TRBV5-5 and J is TRBJ2-3; TRBD1 matches 7 bases. The CDR3 extends over 15 amino acids. CDR1 and CDR2 from the germline V gene are SGHKS and YYEKEE (reference sequence). V dropped 2 bases and J dropped 3; count of bases not matched to a gene: 6. The CDR3 loop is CASSLRQGKTDTQYF. The CDR3 bases are TGTGCCAGCAGCTTAAGACAGGGTAAAACAGATACGCAGTATTTT.

The chain uses TRBV9 and TRBJ2-1; TRBD2 agrees at 12 bases. The CDR3 runs to 16 residues. Germline V gene data show CDR1 as SGDLS and CDR2 as YYNGEE. The junction had 9 bases not matched to a gene; V was cut back by 0 bases and J by 11 bases. The CDR3 sequence is CASSVASLAGGDQQFF. For the CDR3, the DNA is TGTGCCAGCAGCGTAGCTAGTCTAGCGGGGGGGGATCAGCAGTTCTTC.

This chain links TRBV27 with TRBJ1-2, with D unresolved. The CDR3 runs 13 residues. The V gene lost 3 bases and the J gene lost 8 bases, with 13 bases spanning the gap. Looked up from germline, CDR1 is MNHEY and CDR2 is SMNVEV (reference sequence). CDR3 sequence reads: CASSFRTGLGYTF. In DNA, the CDR3 is TGTGCCAGCAGTTTTCGGACGGGTCTCGGCTACACCTTC.